This TCR beta chain was recovered during a study of CD8+ T cells in alopecia areata. Study-level information: Among treated patients, oral tofacitinib was administered at 5 to 10 mg twice daily. Study-level points and caveats: Alopecia totalis/universalis scalp especially showed more expanded CD8+ clones than normal scalp. Clonality in the scalp and expanded CD8+ clones ranked among the top 100 were significantly decreased by tofacitinib.

V gave up 5 bases and J gave up 7 bases, with 17 bases separating them. The CDR3 length is 15 residues. Looked up from germline, CDR1 is LNHDA and CDR2 is SQIVND (reference sequence). It was cDNA, reverse transcribed from extracted RNA, that served as the sequencing template. Measured with immunoSEQ multiplex PCR; TCRdb has only the in-frame clones, and not every one. The repertoire holds 200,000 to 250,000 clones, with more than 30% as singletons. This clone was found many times. What it recognizes is unknown. Treatment reported: oral pan-JAK inhibitor, 5-10 mg twice daily. Both CD4+ and CD8+ T cells were separated by sorting PBMCs.

This material consisted of CD4+ T cells sorted from blood, taken at approximately week 30, from a patient treated with tofacitinib. This TCR was recovered from a human donor with alopecia areata. This chain connects TRBV19 to TRBJ1-4; D is undetermined. In DNA form, the CDR3 reads TGTGCCAGTAGTGCCCGGGGTTCTGGAGGTGAAAAACTGTTTTTT. Its translation: CASSARGSGGEKLFF.